The entry that follows covers one T cell receptor beta chain sequence. The source of the sample is a study of blood T cell repertoires in COVID-19. Per the study methods: Reference gene primer amplification gave estimated nucleated cell counts. TCRdb keeps only in-frame clones here, not all; method: immunoSEQ multiplex PCR. That table gives V, J and clone size, and the DNA gave D and trimming. The sample shows around 220,000 clones, around nine tenths of them seen only once. Germline CDR1 is LNHDA and CDR2 is SQIVND (reference sequence). The length of the CDR3 is 14 residues. V lost 7 bases, J lost 7 bases, and 17 bases lay in between.

The sequencing input was peripheral blood. This receptor was obtained from a woman in her thirties or forties who had recovered from COVID-19. The chain employs TRBV19 and TRBJ2-4; the D gene is possibly TRBD1 (7 bases). The CDR3 protein is CASMVMAGGNIQYF. In DNA, the CDR3 is TGTGCCAGTATGGTTATGGCAGGGGGGAACATTCAGTACTTC. Full variable domain (outside the CDR3, taken from reference TRBV19 and TRBJ2-4): DGGITQSPKYLFRKEGQNVTLSCEQNLNHDAMYWYRQDPGQGLRLIYYSQIVNDFQKGDIAEGYSVSREKKESFPLTVTSAQKNPTAFYLCASMVMAGGNIQYFGAGTRLSVL.